A single sample gave rise to the 26 T cell receptor beta chains below, sequenced in a study of regulatory T cells in long-lasting Graves disease. The authors built TCR beta libraries using iRepertoire HTBI primers and Arm-PCR of CDR3 regions. TCRdb re-called the multiplex PCR reads with MiXCR, one entry per CDR3 protein. Of more than 450,000 distinct CDR3 sequences in the sample, around 12% are singletons; the top ten hold 8.9%. As to time point: newly diagnosed GD, antithyroid drugs for less than 3 months. The authors made the TCR library using RNA they extracted from PBMCs. This sample also belongs to another study, concerning T cells in Graves' hyperthyroidism and ophthalmopathy.

Material: peripheral blood mononuclear cells (PBMCs), obtained at new diagnosis, from a patient treated with antithyroid drugs. The receptors shown here come from a woman in her thirties with Graves disease.

A note on this clonotype: One end of the junction varies from germline; a read error may be responsible. The chain recombines TRBV15 with TRBJ1-6; D is undetermined. The CDR3 runs to 15 residues. Germline values: CDR1 LNHNV, CDR2 YYDKDF (reference sequence). CDR3 sequence reads: CATSRARGKNSPPHF. The CDR3 DNA is TGTGCCACCAGCAGAGCGAGAGGGAAGAATTCACCCCCCCACTTT.

This clonotype was seen many times. The chain recombines TRBV20-1 with TRBJ2-3; 13 bases match TRBD2. Germline assignment: CDR1 DFQATT and CDR2 SNEGSKA (reference sequence). CDR3 length equals 17 residues. V lost 0 bases, J lost 6 bases, and 9 bases stayed unmatched. The CDR3 here is CSARDGQLAGGRDTQYF. CDR3 DNA sequence: TGCAGTGCTAGAGACGGGCAACTAGCGGGAGGGCGTGATACGCAGTATTTT.

This clonotype showed up just once. A much larger clone differs from this one at a single base, so this may be a read error. CDR3 sequence reads: CAWKADPTSGQFF. The CDR3 DNA sequence: TGTGCCTGGAAAGCGGACCCGACCTCCGGGCAGTTCTTC. The V call is TRBV30, the J call TRBJ2-1; perhaps TRBD2 as D (5 bases). This CDR3 is 13 amino acids long. V lost 4 bases and J lost 12, with 19 bases in between. CDR1 is GTSNPN and CDR2 is SVGIG in the germline V gene (reference sequence).

This clonotype was detected many times. The CDR3 DNA sequence: TGTGCCATCAAGCCAGGGAGCTCCTACGAGCAGTACTTC. This encodes CAIKPGSSYEQYF. V usage is TRBV10-3 and J usage is TRBJ2-7; D possibly matches TRBD1 or TRBD2 (5 bases each). V was trimmed by 7 bases and J by 0 bases, leaving 10 bases between them. Germline V gives CDR1 ENHRY, CDR2 SYGVKD. The CDR3 has 13 residues.

The sample holds many counts of this clonotype. V and J are TRBV28 and TRBJ2-7; D unresolved. CDR3 length: 14 amino acids. V gave up 2 bases and J gave up 0 bases, with 8 bases separating them. From germline, CDR1 is MDHEN and CDR2 SYDVKM. CDR3 sequence: CASSLVLPSYEQYF. The CDR3, as DNA: TGTGCCAGCAGTTTAGTTCTGCCCTCCTACGAGCAGTACTTC. Full variable domain (outside the CDR3, taken from reference TRBV28 and TRBJ2-7): DVKVTQSSRYLVKRTGEKVFLECVQDMDHENMFWYRQDPGLGLRLIYFSYDVKMKEKGDIPEGYSVSREKKERFSLILESASTNQTSMYLCASSLVLPSYEQYFGPGTRLTVT.

As to this clonotype: It may be a read error: a sequence one base away is much more abundant. The V call is TRBV6-5, the J call TRBJ2-1; D call uncertain. CDR1 is MNHEY, CDR2 SVGAGI, per germline. CDR3 length: 16 residues. In DNA, the CDR3 is TGTGCCAGCAGTTACGGCGACCTAAACACTATCGATGAGCAGTCCTTC. It codes for CASSYGDLNTIDEQSF.

This clonotype appeared a few times. Here the CDR3 DNA reads TGCAGTGCAACCGGGACGTCACCCTCCTACTACGAGCAGTACTTC. Protein sequence: CSATGTSPSYYEQYF. This chain uses TRBV20-1 with TRBJ2-7; D is possibly TRBD1 or TRBD2 (5 bases each). Per the germline V gene, CDR1 is DFQATT and CDR2 is SNEGSKA (reference sequence). CDR3 size: 15 residues. V dropped 6 bases and J dropped 3 bases, with 21 bases sitting between them.

This clonotype was seen at least ten times. The V call is TRBV28, the J call TRBJ2-5; D possibly uses TRBD1 or TRBD2 (5 bases each). The V end lost 7 bases, the J end lost 1 base, and 16 bases lay between the germline ends. Germline V CDR1 and CDR2: MDHEN, SYDVKM. The CDR3 has 15 amino acids. This CDR3 reads CASTRPGQGQETQYF. The DNA of the CDR3 is TGTGCCAGCACTCGCCCGGGGCAGGGCCAAGAGACCCAGTACTTC.

This clonotype has at least ten counts. The CDR3 DNA reads TGTGCCAGCAGCTACCCGGGACTTTACGGCCATGAGCAGTTCTTC. Protein product: CASSYPGLYGHEQFF. This sequence joins TRBV12-3 or TRBV12-4 and TRBJ2-1; D may be TRBD2 (6 bases). This CDR3 is 15 amino acids long. V lost 6 bases to trimming and J lost 8 bases, with 20 bases between them.

This clonotype was seen at least ten times. The chain has TRBV27 and TRBJ2-1, with TRBD2 identical over 12 bases. CDR1 and CDR2 from the germline V gene are MNHEY and SMNVEV (reference sequence). The CDR3 is made up of 15 amino acids. V lost 7 bases, J lost 8 bases, and 9 bases stayed unmatched. DNA of the CDR3: TGTGCCAGCACCTTCCGTAGGACTAGCGGGGATGAGCAGTTCTTC. As protein: CASTFRRTSGDEQFF.

This clonotype came up many times. The chain is built from TRBV5-6 and TRBJ1-5; D call uncertain. This CDR3 is built from 15 residues. The V and J ends lost 1 base and 0 bases respectively, with 8 bases between them. The germline CDR1 and CDR2 sequences are SGHDT and YYEEEE. The CDR3 reads CASSLSMSSNQPQHF. For the CDR3, the DNA is TGTGCCAGCAGCTTGAGTATGAGTAGCAATCAGCCCCAGCATTTT.

This clonotype was counted at least ten times. The chain couples TRBV2 to TRBJ1-5, with 7 bases aligning to TRBD1. This CDR3 is built from 19 residues. Germline assignment: CDR1 SNHLY and CDR2 FYNNEI. Trimming cost V 5 bases and J 4 bases; bases outside gene matches: 20. The CDR3 loop reads CASSLTQLGSTGSNQPQHF. CDR3 bases: TGTGCCAGCAGTCTAACACAATTAGGGTCGACAGGGAGTAATCAGCCCCAGCATTTT.

In this sample, this clonotype turned up many times. V usage is TRBV19 and J usage is TRBJ1-2, with 8 nucleotides matching TRBD1. The CDR3 has 13 amino acids. Per the germline V gene, CDR1 is LNHDA and CDR2 is SQIVND (reference sequence). V shed 4 bases and J 6 bases; nucleotides not matched to a gene: 4. The CDR3 nucleotides are TGTGCCAGTAGTAAACGACAGGGGAATGGCTACACCTTC. It translates to CASSKRQGNGYTF.

The rearrangement joins TRBV6-1 to TRBJ2-5; no clear D gene. CDR3 length: 15 residues. V was cut by 6 bases and J by 0 bases, with 14 bases left in between. Per the germline V gene, CDR1 is MNHNS and CDR2 is SASEGT. In DNA, the CDR3 is TGTGCCAGCAGGAAAGGGTCAGGTGACCAAGAGACCCAGTACTTC. It yields the protein CASRKGSGDQETQYF.

This chain joins TRBV30 and TRBJ1-2; D unresolved. Deletions cut 4 bases from V and 2 bases from J, with 11 bases between. The CDR3 consists of 13 residues. Germline CDR1 reads GTSNPN; CDR2 reads SVGIG (reference sequence). In DNA form, the CDR3 reads TGTGCCTGGACTCTCAGTGTCAACTATGGCTACACCTTC. This encodes CAWTLSVNYGYTF.

This clonotype has a count of ten or more. The rearrangement links TRBV6-1 to TRBJ1-1; D is uncertain. This CDR3 region has 13 residues. Per the germline V gene, CDR1 is MNHNS and CDR2 is SASEGT. The germline V and J ends were trimmed by 7 bases and 6 bases, with 15 bases remaining between them. The DNA of the CDR3 is TGTGCCAGCATTGAGAGAAAATCGTCTGAAGCTTTCTTT. Translating it yields CASIERKSSEAFF.

This clonotype was counted many times. The chain has TRBV11-1 and TRBJ2-1; tentatively, D is TRBD2 (5 bases). This CDR3 region has 15 residues. V was clipped by 1 base and J by 2 bases, with 9 bases between them. Germline V gene data show CDR1 as SGHAT and CDR2 as FQDESV (reference sequence). The CDR3 loop reads CASSLGGPPYNEQFF. CDR3 nucleotides: TGTGCCAGCAGCTTAGGAGGGCCCCCCTACAATGAGCAGTTCTTC.

This clonotype was seen at least ten times. The chain links TRBV12-3 or TRBV12-4 to TRBJ2-7, with 8 bases identical to TRBD2. V dropped 4 bases and J dropped 4; count of bases not matched to a gene: 12. CDR3 length: 16 residues. The CDR3 is CASSSILSGERYEQYF. The CDR3 coding sequence is TGTGCCAGCAGTTCAATCCTTAGCGGGGAGAGATACGAGCAGTACTTC.

This clonotype has at least ten counts. The chain links TRBV20-1 to TRBJ1-1, with D perhaps matching TRBD1 (5 bases). Trimming took 0 bases from V and 3 from J, leaving 11 bases between them. CDR1 is DFQATT, CDR2 SNEGSKA, per germline (reference sequence). There are 14 residues in the CDR3. CDR3: CSARDPRGDTEAFF. CDR3 DNA: TGCAGTGCTAGAGATCCGAGGGGCGACACTGAAGCTTTCTTT.

This clonotype appeared a few times. The chain joins TRBV6-4 to TRBJ2-2; TRBD2 is a possible D gene (5 bases). The CDR3 runs to 15 residues. Germline V gene data show CDR1 as MRHNA and CDR2 as SNTAGT. The germline V and J ends were trimmed by 5 bases and 7 bases, with 17 bases remaining between them. CDR3 amino acids: CASSYIARASGELFF. In nucleotides, the CDR3 is TGTGCCAGCAGTTACATCGCGCGGGCGAGCGGGGAGCTGTTTTTT.

This clonotype was picked up many times. The rearrangement links TRBV3-1 to TRBJ2-1; a possible D gene is TRBD2 (6 bases). V shed 0 bases and J shed 14 bases, with 20 bases lying between them. Germline CDR1 and CDR2: LGHDT and YNNKEL (reference sequence). This CDR3 region has 15 residues. CDR3 sequence reads: CASSQDLGGLPEKFF. For the CDR3, the DNA is TGTGCCAGCAGCCAAGATCTGGGGGGACTCCCCGAGAAGTTCTTC.

This clonotype was found many times. One junction end does not reproduce the germline sequence, and a read error may be involved. The chain couples TRBV28 to TRBJ1-1; the D gene is possibly TRBD1 (6 bases). The CDR3 is made up of 12 amino acids. Germline V CDR1 and CDR2: MDHEN, SYDVKM. The CDR3 is CASSQRGAEAFF. CDR3 nucleotides: TGTGCCAGCAGTCAGAGGGGGGCTGAGGCTTTCTTT.

This clonotype was recorded a few times. The rearrangement links TRBV9 to TRBJ2-1, with 9 bases identical to TRBD2. The J segment lost 7 bases and the V segment lost 0 bases, leaving 8 bases of the junction unmatched. CDR3 length: 16 amino acids. In germline, CDR1 is SGDLS, CDR2 YYNGEE. The CDR3 DNA is TGTGCCAGCAGCGTAGAGGGTAGCGGGAGTTGGAATGAGCAGTTCTTC. Translated, it gives CASSVEGSGSWNEQFF.

At least ten counts were recorded for this clonotype. The gene calls are TRBV2 and TRBJ2-1; 9 nucleotides line up with TRBD1. CDR1 and CDR2 (germline): SNHLY, FYNNEI. With V trimmed by 4 bases and J by 16 bases, 14 bases remained unmatched. The CDR3 consists of 14 residues. CDR3 nucleotide sequence: TGTGCCAGCAGTGGGTTTCCGAGGACAGGGGCGGAATTCTTC. This sequence encodes CASSGFPRTGAEFF.

The chain employs TRBV28 and TRBJ2-1; 8 bases agree with TRBD2. The V segment lost 10 bases and the J segment 7 bases; nucleotides outside the gene matches: 27. The CDR3 sequence is 19 residues long. The germline CDR1 and CDR2 sequences are MDHEN and SYDVKM. This CDR3 is CANSFPVRGGKAFTNEQFF. CDR3 DNA: TGTGCCAACTCCTTCCCCGTACGGGGGGGAAAAGCATTTACGAATGAGCAGTTCTTC.

With respect to this clonotype: The likely explanation is a read error, given a far larger clone one base away. The chain carries TRBV11-2 and TRBJ2-5, with a possible D match to TRBD1 (6 bases). The J call may be incorrect, as the DNA end agrees better with TRBJ2-1. Germline loops: CDR1 SGHAT, CDR2 FQNNGV. The CDR3 totals 13 residues. The CDR3 is CASSTTGYNGQFF. CDR3 nucleotides: TGTGCCAGCAGCACCACAGGGTACAATGGGCAGTTCTTC.